The 12 T cell receptor beta chains below come from one sample, sequenced in a study of response to subunit inactivated influenza vaccine. TCRdb reprocessed the RT-PCR reads with MiXCR, giving one entry per CDR3 protein. Among a few hundred thousand distinct CDR3 sequences listed, 21% were seen once. The input for sequencing was PBMCs from blood, taken roughly 20 months after vaccination. These receptors came from a man between 50 and 75 years old who received an inactivated influenza vaccine.

This clonotype came up a few times. The V call is TRBV7-3, the J call TRBJ1-1; 7 bases match TRBD1. After removal of 5 bases from V and 5 bases from J, the junction contained 5 bases not matched to a gene. CDR1 is SGHTA and CDR2 is FQGTGA in the germline V gene. This CDR3 spans 13 amino acids. In DNA form, the CDR3 reads TGTGCCAGCAGCGAACAGGGGACAACTGAAGCTTTCTTT. It is translated as CASSEQGTTEAFF. Combining the CDR3 with reference TRBV7-3 and TRBJ1-1 gives the whole variable domain GAGVSQTPSNKVTEKGKYVELRCDPISGHTALYWYRQSLGQGPEFLIYFQGTGAADDSGLPNDRFFAVRPEGSVSTLKIQRTERGDSAVYLCASSEQGTTEAFFGQGTRLTVV.

The sample holds a few counts of this clonotype. The chain combines TRBV2 with TRBJ1-5, with D perhaps matching TRBD1 (5 bases). V lost 2 bases to trimming and J lost 6 bases, with 14 bases between them. CDR1 and CDR2 from the germline V gene are SNHLY and FYNNEI. This CDR3 spans 15 amino acids. CDR3 nucleotides: TGTGCCAGCAGTGAAAGCGGAAGGGGCACTCAGCCCCAGCATTTT. Protein product: CASSESGRGTQPQHF.

The chain employs TRBV6-2 or TRBV6-3 and TRBJ1-1, with D possibly TRBD1 on 5 matching bases. CDR3 size: 17 residues. Trimming cost V 4 bases and J 1 base, with 19 bases left between them. The V gene's germline CDR1 is MNHEY and CDR2 SVGEGT. The CDR3 loop reads CASSSSTIRGTNTEAFF. The CDR3 nucleotides read TGTGCCAGCAGTTCGTCCACGATACGGGGGACGAACACTGAAGCTTTCTTT.

This clonotype appeared many times. This chain joins TRBV20-1 and TRBJ1-5; D ambiguous. The ends were cut back, 2 bases at V and 3 bases at J, with 5 bases in the middle. This CDR3 comprises 12 residues. Germline lookup yields CDR1 DFQATT and CDR2 SNEGSKA (reference sequence). The CDR3: CSARQPNQPQHF. The CDR3 bases are TGCAGTGCTAGACAGCCCAATCAGCCCCAGCATTTT.

V and J are TRBV18 and TRBJ1-1; D not certain. Germline values: CDR1 KGHSH, CDR2 LQKENI. The CDR3 length is 13 residues. V gave up 6 bases and J gave up 4 bases, with 12 bases separating them. The CDR3 is CASSQSTSTEAFF. CDR3 in DNA: TGTGCCAGCTCTCAATCGACCAGCACTGAAGCTTTCTTT. The whole variable domain, remainder taken from reference TRBV18 and TRBJ1-1, is NAGVMQNPRHLVRRRGQEARLRCSPMKGHSHVYWYRQLPEEGLKFMVYLQKENIIDESGMPKERFSAEFPKEGPSILRIQQVVRGDSAAYFCASSQSTSTEAFFGQGTRLTVV.

The CDR3 nucleotides are TGTGCCAGCAGTCCCCCGGGAATTAGCAGCTACAATGAGCAGTTCTTC. Translating gives CASSPPGISSYNEQFF. The rearrangement uses TRBV28 and TRBJ2-1, with D possibly being TRBD2 (5 bases). The V end was cut by 5 bases, the J end by 3 bases, with 17 bases between. This CDR3 has 16 residues. The germline V gene has CDR1 MDHEN and CDR2 SYDVKM.

This clonotype was detected many times. The chain recombines TRBV27 with TRBJ1-6; possible D gene TRBD1, 5 bases. V lost 1 base, J lost 6 bases, and 16 bases lay in between. The CDR3 contains 17 residues. Germline assignment: CDR1 MNHEY and CDR2 SMNVEV (reference sequence). In DNA form, the CDR3 reads TGTGCCAGCAGTTTATTGGCGACAGCTCGGGGTAATTCACCCCTCCACTTT. It translates to CASSLLATARGNSPLHF.

The genes are TRBV20-1 and TRBJ2-2; TRBD2 agrees at 15 bases. CDR1 and CDR2 from the germline V gene are DFQATT and SNEGSKA (reference sequence). J gave up 2 bases and V 6 bases, and 7 bases lay outside the gene matches. This CDR3 region has 17 residues. The CDR3 coding sequence is TGCAGTGCGTTCCGGACTAGCGGGGGGGCCAACACCGGGGAGCTGTTTTTT. Its protein product is CSAFRTSGGANTGELFF.

This clonotype was observed a few times. The chain links TRBV24-1 to TRBJ2-1; TRBD2 is a possible D gene (5 bases). The V gene lost 4 bases and the J gene lost 9 bases, with 12 bases spanning the gap. The CDR3 is 13 amino acids. Germline-derived CDR1 and CDR2 are KGHDR and SFDVKD. The CDR3 nucleotides read TGTGCCACCAGTGAAGGACTGTTTGGTGAGCAGTTCTTC. Protein: CATSEGLFGEQFF.

A few counts support this clonotype. This chain uses TRBV2 with TRBJ1-2, with a possible D match to TRBD1 (6 bases). The CDR3 runs 14 residues. Germline V gene lookup returns CDR1 SNHLY and CDR2 FYNNEI. Trimming removed 0 bases at V and 4 bases at J, with 9 bases between. The CDR3 DNA is TGTGCCAGCAGTGAAGCGACAGGCCCCTATGGCTACACCTTC. Translating gives CASSEATGPYGYTF.

V and J are TRBV3-1 and TRBJ2-4; perhaps TRBD2 as D (6 bases). The CDR3 sequence is 13 residues long. Germline V gene lookup returns CDR1 LGHDT and CDR2 YNNKEL (reference sequence). V was pared by 4 bases and J by 8 bases, with 12 bases between. CDR3 nucleotide sequence: TGTGCCAGCAGCCGGGGAGGCCAGGACATTCAGTACTTC. Its protein is CASSRGGQDIQYF.

This chain links TRBV6-2 or TRBV6-3 with TRBJ1-5; D not resolved. The V and J ends lost 0 bases and 3 bases respectively, with 6 bases between them. The V gene's germline CDR1 is MNHEY and CDR2 SVGEGT. This CDR3 is built from 14 residues. CDR3 amino acids: CASSYSDPNQPQHF. CDR3 nucleotide sequence: TGTGCCAGCAGTTACTCAGATCCCAATCAGCCCCAGCATTTT.